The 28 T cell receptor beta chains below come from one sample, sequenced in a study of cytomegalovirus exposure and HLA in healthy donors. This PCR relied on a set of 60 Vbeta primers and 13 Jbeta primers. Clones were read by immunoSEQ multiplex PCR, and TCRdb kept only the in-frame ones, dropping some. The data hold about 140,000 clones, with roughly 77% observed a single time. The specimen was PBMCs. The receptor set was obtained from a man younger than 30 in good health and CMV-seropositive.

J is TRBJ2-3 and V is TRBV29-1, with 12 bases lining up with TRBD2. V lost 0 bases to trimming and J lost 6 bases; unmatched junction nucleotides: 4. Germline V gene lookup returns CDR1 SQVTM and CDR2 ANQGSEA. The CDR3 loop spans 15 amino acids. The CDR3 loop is CSVEDPLAGGDTQYF. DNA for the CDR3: TGCAGCGTTGAAGATCCGCTAGCGGGAGGGGATACGCAGTATTTT.

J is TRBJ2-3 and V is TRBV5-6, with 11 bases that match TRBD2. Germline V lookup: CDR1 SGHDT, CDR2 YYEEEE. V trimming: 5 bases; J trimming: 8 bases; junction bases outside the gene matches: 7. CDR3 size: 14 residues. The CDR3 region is CASSLAGGRGTQYF. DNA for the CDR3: TGTGCCAGCAGTCTAGCGGGAGGCCGGGGTACGCAGTATTTT.

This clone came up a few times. The CDR3 nucleotides read TGCGCCAGCAGTGAATCGGCTAGCCTGCCCTACGAGCAGTACTTC. Amino acid sequence: CASSESASLPYEQYF. The chain links TRBV10-1 to TRBJ2-7; a weak D match, TRBD2 (5 bases). Trimming pared 3 bases from V and 2 bases from J, leaving 14 bases between. From germline, CDR1 is WNHNN and CDR2 SYGVQD (reference sequence). This CDR3 has 15 residues.

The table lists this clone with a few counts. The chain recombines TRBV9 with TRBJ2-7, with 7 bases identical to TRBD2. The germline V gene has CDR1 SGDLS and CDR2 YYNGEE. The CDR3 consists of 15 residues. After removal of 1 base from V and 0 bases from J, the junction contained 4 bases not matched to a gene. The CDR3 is CASSVLAGGSYEQYF. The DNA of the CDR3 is TGTGCCAGCAGCGTATTAGCGGGTGGCTCCTACGAGCAGTACTTC.

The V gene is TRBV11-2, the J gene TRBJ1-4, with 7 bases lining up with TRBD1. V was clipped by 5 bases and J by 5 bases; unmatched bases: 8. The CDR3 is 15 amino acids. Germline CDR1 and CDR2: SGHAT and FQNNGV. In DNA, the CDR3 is TGTGCCAGCAGCAAAGGGGGCGGACCCAATGAAAAACTGTTTTTT. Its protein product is CASSKGGGPNEKLFF.

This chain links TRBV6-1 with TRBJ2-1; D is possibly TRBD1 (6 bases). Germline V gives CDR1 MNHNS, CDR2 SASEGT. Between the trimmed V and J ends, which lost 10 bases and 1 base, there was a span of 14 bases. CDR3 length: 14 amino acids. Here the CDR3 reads CAIATGISYNEQFF. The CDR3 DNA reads TGTGCCATCGCCACAGGGATATCCTACAATGAGCAGTTCTTC.

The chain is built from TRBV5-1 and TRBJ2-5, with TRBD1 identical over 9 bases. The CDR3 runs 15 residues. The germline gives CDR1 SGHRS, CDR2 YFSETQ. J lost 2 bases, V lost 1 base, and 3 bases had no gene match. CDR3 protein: CASSLRTGEQETQYF. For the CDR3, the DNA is TGCGCCAGCAGCTTGAGGACAGGGGAACAAGAGACCCAGTACTTC.

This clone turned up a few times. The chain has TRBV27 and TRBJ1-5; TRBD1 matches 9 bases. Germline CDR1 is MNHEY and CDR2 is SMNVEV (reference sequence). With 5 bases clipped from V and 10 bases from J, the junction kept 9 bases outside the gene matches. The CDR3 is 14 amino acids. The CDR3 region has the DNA TGTGCCAGCAGTCGGACAGGGGAATTGGACCCCCAGCATTTT. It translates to CASSRTGELDPQHF.

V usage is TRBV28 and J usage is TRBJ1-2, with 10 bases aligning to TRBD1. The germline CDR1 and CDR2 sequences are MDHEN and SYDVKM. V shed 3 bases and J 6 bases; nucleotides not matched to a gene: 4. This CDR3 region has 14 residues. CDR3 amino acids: CASSLAGTGDGYTF. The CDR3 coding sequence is TGTGCCAGCAGTTTGGCCGGGACAGGGGATGGCTACACCTTC.

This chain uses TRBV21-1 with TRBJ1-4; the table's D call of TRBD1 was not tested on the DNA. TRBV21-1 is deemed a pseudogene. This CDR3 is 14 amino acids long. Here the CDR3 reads CASSKAGRGEKLFF. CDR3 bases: TGTGCCAGCAGCAAAGCGGGCAGGGGTGAAAAACTGTTTTTT.

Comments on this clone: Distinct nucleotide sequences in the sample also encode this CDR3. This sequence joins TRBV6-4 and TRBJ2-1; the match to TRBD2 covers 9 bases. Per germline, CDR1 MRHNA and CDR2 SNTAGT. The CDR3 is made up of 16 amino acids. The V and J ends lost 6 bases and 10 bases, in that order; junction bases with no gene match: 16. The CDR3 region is CASSPLWSSGTQEQFF. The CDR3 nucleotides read TGTGCCAGCAGCCCCCTGTGGTCTAGCGGGACTCAAGAGCAGTTCTTC.

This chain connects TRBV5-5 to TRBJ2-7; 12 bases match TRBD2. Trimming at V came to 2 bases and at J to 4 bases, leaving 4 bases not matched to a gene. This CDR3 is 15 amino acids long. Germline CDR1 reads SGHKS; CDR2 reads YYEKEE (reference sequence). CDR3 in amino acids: CASSFGLAGTYEQYF. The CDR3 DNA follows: TGTGCCAGCAGCTTCGGACTAGCGGGAACTTACGAGCAGTACTTC.

CDR3: CASSPGLAGGYEQYF. Here the CDR3 DNA reads TGTGCCAGCAGCCCGGGACTAGCGGGAGGTTACGAGCAGTACTTC. The V call is TRBV27, the J call TRBJ2-7; 15 bases agree with TRBD2. V was clipped by 6 bases and J by 4 bases; unmatched bases: 4. The CDR3 has 15 residues. From germline, CDR1 is MNHEY and CDR2 SMNVEV (reference sequence).

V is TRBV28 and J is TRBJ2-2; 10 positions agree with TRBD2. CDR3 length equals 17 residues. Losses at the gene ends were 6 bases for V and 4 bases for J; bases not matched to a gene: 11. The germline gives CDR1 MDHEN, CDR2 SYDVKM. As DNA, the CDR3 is TGTGCCAGCAGGTGGGGGGGACTAGCGCGGGGCACCGGGGAGCTGTTTTTT. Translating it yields CASRWGGLARGTGELFF.

This CDR3 reads CASSRDSRTGANVLTF. The CDR3 nucleotides are TGTGCCAGCAGTCGGGACAGCCGAACTGGGGCCAACGTCCTGACTTTC. The chain carries TRBV6-4 and TRBJ2-6; 7 bases match TRBD1. CDR1 and CDR2 from the germline V gene are MRHNA and SNTAGT. V lost 5 bases and J lost 2; bases outside the gene matches: 6. The CDR3 length is 16 residues.

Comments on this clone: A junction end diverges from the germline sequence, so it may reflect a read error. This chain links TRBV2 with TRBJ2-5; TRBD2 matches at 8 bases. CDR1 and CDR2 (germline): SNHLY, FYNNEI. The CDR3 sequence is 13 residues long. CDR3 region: CASSEKIGREVNF. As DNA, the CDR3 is TGTGCCAGCAGTGAAAAGATAGGGCGGGAGGTTAACTTC.

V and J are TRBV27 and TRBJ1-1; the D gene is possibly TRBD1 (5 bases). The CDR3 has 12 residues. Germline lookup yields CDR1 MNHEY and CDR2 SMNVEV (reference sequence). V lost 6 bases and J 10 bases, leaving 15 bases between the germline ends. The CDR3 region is CASSQGLSGAFF. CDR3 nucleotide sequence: TGTGCCAGCAGCCAGGGTCTGTCTGGAGCTTTCTTT.

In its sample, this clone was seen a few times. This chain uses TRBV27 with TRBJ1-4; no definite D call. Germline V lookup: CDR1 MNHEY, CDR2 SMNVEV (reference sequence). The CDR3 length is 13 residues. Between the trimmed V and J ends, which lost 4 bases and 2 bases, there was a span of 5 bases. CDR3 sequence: CASSSLTNEKLFF. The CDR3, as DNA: TGTGCCAGCAGTTCGTTGACTAATGAAAAACTGTTTTTT.

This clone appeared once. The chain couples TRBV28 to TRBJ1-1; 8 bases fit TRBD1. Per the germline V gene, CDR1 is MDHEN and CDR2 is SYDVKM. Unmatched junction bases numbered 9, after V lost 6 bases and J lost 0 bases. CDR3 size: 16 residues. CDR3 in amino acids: CASRPRGLLMNTEAFF. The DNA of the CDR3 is TGTGCCAGCAGGCCCAGGGGGCTCCTCATGAACACTGAAGCTTTCTTT.

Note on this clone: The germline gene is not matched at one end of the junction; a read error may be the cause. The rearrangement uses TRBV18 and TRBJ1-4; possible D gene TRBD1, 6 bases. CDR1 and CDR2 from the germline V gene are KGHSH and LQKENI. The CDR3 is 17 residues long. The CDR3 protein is CASSRMSVGAADERLFF. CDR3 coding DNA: TGTGCCAGCTCCCGAATGAGTGTGGGGGCGGCGGATGAAAGACTGTTTTTT.

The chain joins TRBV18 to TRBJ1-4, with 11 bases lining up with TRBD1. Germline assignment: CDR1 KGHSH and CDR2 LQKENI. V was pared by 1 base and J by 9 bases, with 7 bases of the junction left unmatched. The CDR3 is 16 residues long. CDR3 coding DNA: TGTGCCAGCTCACCACTGAGCGGGACAGGGGGGCAAAAACTGTTTTTT. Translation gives CASSPLSGTGGQKLFF.

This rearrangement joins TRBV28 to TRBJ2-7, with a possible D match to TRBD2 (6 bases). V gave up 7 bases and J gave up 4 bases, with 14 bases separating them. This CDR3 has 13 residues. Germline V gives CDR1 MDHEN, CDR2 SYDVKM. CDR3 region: CASTIGGDYEQYF. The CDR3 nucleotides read TGTGCCAGCACCATTGGAGGGGATTACGAGCAGTACTTC.

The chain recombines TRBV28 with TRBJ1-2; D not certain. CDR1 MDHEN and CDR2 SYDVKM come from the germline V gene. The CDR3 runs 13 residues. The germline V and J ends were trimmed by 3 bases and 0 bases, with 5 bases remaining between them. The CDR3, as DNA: TGTGCCAGCAGTTTCGAGACTAACTATGGCTACACCTTC. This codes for CASSFETNYGYTF.

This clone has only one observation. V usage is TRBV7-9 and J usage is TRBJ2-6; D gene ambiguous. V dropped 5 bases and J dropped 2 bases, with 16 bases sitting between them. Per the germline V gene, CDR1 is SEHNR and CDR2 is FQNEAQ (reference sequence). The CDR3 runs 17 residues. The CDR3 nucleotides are TGTGCCAGCAGCCCCCCCTTGGGCCCCGCTGGGGCCAACGTCCTGACTTTC. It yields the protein CASSPPLGPAGANVLTF.

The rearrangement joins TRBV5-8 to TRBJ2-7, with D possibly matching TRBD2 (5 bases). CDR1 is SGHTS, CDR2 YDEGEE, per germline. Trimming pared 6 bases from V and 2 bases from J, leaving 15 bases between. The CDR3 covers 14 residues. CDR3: CASTRPGRAYEQYF. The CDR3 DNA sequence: TGTGCCAGCACTCGACCCGGGCGGGCCTACGAGCAGTACTTC.

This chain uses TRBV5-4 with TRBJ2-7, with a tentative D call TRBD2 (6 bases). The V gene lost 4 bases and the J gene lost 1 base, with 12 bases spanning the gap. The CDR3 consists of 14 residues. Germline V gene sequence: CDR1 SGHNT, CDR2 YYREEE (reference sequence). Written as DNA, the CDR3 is TGTGCCAGCAGCCCGACGGGAGTGTCCTACGAGCAGTACTTC. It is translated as CASSPTGVSYEQYF. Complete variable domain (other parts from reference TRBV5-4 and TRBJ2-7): ETGVTQSPTHLIKTRGQQVTLRCSSQSGHNTVSWYQQALGQGPQFIFQYYREEENGRGNFPPRFSGLQFPNYSSELNVNALELDDSALYLCASSPTGVSYEQYFGPGTRLTVT.

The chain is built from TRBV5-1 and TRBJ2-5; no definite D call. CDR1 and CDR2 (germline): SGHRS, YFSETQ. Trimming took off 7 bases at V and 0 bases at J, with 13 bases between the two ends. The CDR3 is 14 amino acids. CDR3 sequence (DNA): TGCGCCAGCTCCCTCGAGGTCCACCAAGAGACCCAGTACTTC. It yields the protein CASSLEVHQETQYF.

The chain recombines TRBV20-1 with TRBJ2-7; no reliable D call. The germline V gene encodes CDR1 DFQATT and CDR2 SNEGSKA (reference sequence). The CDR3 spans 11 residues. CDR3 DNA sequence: TGCGGCATCGCCACCGGGTACGAGCAGTACTTC. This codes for CGIATGYEQYF.